The rows below give T cell receptor beta chains drawn from one sample of a study of cytomegalovirus exposure and HLA in healthy donors. The data were produced by immunoSEQ multiplex PCR, yet TCRdb's version contains in-frame clones alone and is incomplete. The data show some 76,000 clones, approximately 94% seen once. The sample taken for sequencing was PBMCs. Receptors originate from a woman younger than 30 in good health and CMV-seropositive. CDR3s include the opening cysteine and the closing phenylalanine or tryptophan.

V	CDR3
TRBV28	CASTQGQFSGANVLTF
TRBV28	CASEQGSVTNEQFF
TRBV7-9	CASSPLGTGELFF
TRBV30	CAWSSGAGAKNIQYF
TRBV10-3	CAIREGVTGSPAKNIQYF
TRBV9	CASSARQGSGNTIYF
TRBV7-6	CTSSSSGGVGEQYF
TRBV7-2	CASSLQGGSGHTDTQYF
TRBV27	CASSPTGTPYEQYF
TRBV4-2	CASSQDGDRVLYGYTF
TRBV5-1	CASSLDPGGSGANVLTF
TRBV10-2	CASRRDRAGNYGYTF
TRBV19	CASSIGAGGNQPQHF
TRBV5-1	CASSLGGTGSNEQFF